What follows are 14 T cell receptor beta chains derived from one specimen sequenced in a study of blood T cell repertoires in COVID-19. Sequencing used immunoSEQ multiplex PCR; TCRdb keeps in-frame clones, though not all of them. Here the sample spans more than 200,000 clones, approximately 86% being singletons. Sequencing used peripheral blood. Receptor source: a man older than 75 with acute or convalescent COVID-19.

The V call is TRBV19, the J call TRBJ2-3; 10 nucleotides line up with TRBD2. V shed 5 bases and J 0 bases; nucleotides not matched to a gene: 2. This CDR3 spans 15 amino acids. Germline-derived CDR1 and CDR2 are LNHDA and SQIVND (reference sequence). For the CDR3, the DNA is TGTGCCAGTAGTCTGACTAGCGGGAGCACAGATACGCAGTATTTT. Translation: CASSLTSGSTDTQYF.

The CDR3 reads CASSLFGEQPQHF. As DNA, the CDR3 is TGTGCCAGCTCACTCTTTGGGGAGCAGCCCCAGCATTTT. The genes are TRBV18 and TRBJ1-5; D is undetermined. Trimming took 4 bases from V and 7 from J, leaving 11 bases between them. There are 13 residues in the CDR3. Germline values: CDR1 KGHSH, CDR2 LQKENI.

The chain carries TRBV5-5 and TRBJ2-1; perhaps TRBD2 as D (6 bases). The V gene lost 0 bases and the J gene lost 4 bases, with 17 bases spanning the gap. This CDR3 is 17 amino acids long. Germline-derived CDR1 and CDR2 are SGHKS and YYEKEE (reference sequence). The CDR3 DNA sequence: TGTGCCAGCAGCTTGGCGCCGGGGGTCTCCTCATACAATGAGCAGTTCTTC. This gives the protein CASSLAPGVSSYNEQFF.

The CDR3 is CASSESVPDGGSNGNEQFF. CDR3 coding DNA: TGTGCCAGCAGTGAAAGCGTTCCGGACGGGGGGAGTAATGGGAATGAGCAGTTCTTC. J is TRBJ2-1 and V is TRBV2, with TRBD2 matching 7 bases. Germline-derived CDR1 and CDR2 are SNHLY and FYNNEI. The CDR3 is 19 amino acids. V shed 2 bases and J 7 bases; nucleotides not matched to a gene: 20.

The chain employs TRBV27 and TRBJ2-3; a weak D match, TRBD2 (5 bases). This CDR3 has 13 residues. Per germline, CDR1 MNHEY and CDR2 SMNVEV (reference sequence). The germline V and J ends were trimmed by 4 bases and 14 bases, with 19 bases remaining between them. CDR3 in DNA: TGTGCCAGCAGTTCTATCGAGGGAGTTAGGGCGTATTTT. This codes for CASSSIEGVRAYF.

The genes are TRBV3-1 (or the pseudogene TRBV3-2) and TRBJ1-2; D is unresolved. The V gene's germline CDR1 is LGHDT and CDR2 YNNKEL (reference sequence). The V end was cut by 3 bases, the J end by 3 bases, with 11 bases between. The CDR3 length is 14 residues. The CDR3 DNA is TGTGCCAGCAGCCATGCAGACAACTACTATGGCTACACCTTC. Translated: CASSHADNYYGYTF.

The chain couples TRBV27 to TRBJ2-1; 12 bases agree with TRBD2. The length of the CDR3 is 15 residues. From germline, CDR1 is MNHEY and CDR2 SMNVEV (reference sequence). V shed 8 bases, J shed 7 bases, and the junction held 9 bases outside the gene matches. CDR3 amino acids: CASQATSGRTNEQFF. CDR3 nucleotides: TGTGCCAGCCAGGCCACTAGCGGGAGGACAAATGAGCAGTTCTTC.

J is TRBJ1-1 and V is TRBV5-1; tentatively, D is TRBD1 (5 bases). CDR3 length: 17 amino acids. Germline V gives CDR1 SGHRS, CDR2 YFSETQ. Trimming pared 1 base from V and 2 bases from J, leaving 18 bases between. The CDR3 coding sequence is TGCGCCAGCAGCTTGACTACCCTCGGCGGGGCAAACACTGAAGCTTTCTTT. Translated, it gives CASSLTTLGGANTEAFF.

The chain couples TRBV6-5 to TRBJ1-1; D is possibly TRBD1 (5 bases). Germline lookup yields CDR1 MNHEY and CDR2 SVGAGI. The ends were cut back, 6 bases at V and 6 bases at J, with 11 bases in the middle. The CDR3 covers 12 residues. The CDR3 spells CASSRGLAEAFF. In DNA, the CDR3 is TGTGCCAGCAGCCGGGGGTTGGCTGAAGCTTTCTTT.

V gene TRBV6-2 or TRBV6-3 combines with J gene TRBJ1-1, with D hard to call. Trimming removed 0 bases at V and 1 base at J, with 9 bases between. CDR1 is MNHEY, CDR2 SVGEGT, per germline. CDR3 length equals 15 residues. This chain's CDR3 is CASSYSWPGNTEAFF. Here the CDR3 DNA reads TGTGCCAGCAGTTACTCGTGGCCGGGGAACACTGAAGCTTTCTTT.

The chain is built from TRBV11-3 and TRBJ2-5; D gene unclear. The CDR3 sequence is 13 residues long. Deletions cut 5 bases from V and 2 bases from J, with 9 bases between. CDR1 and CDR2 from the germline V gene are SGHNT and YENEEA. The CDR3: CASSRQKQETQYF. CDR3 coding DNA: TGTGCCAGCAGCCGTCAGAAACAAGAGACCCAGTACTTC.

This clone was detected once. V is TRBV7-9 and J is TRBJ1-1; no reliable D call. Germline V CDR1 and CDR2: SEHNR, FQNEAQ (reference sequence). The CDR3 has 15 amino acids. With 5 bases removed from V and 1 base from J, the gap between germline ends came to 14 bases. The CDR3 region is CASSKTPLGNTEAFF. CDR3 coding DNA: TGTGCCAGCAGCAAAACCCCCCTCGGGAACACTGAAGCTTTCTTT.

This chain connects TRBV7-2 to TRBJ2-7; TRBD1 matches 9 bases. CDR3 length equals 16 residues. The V segment lost 5 bases and the J segment 2 bases; nucleotides outside the gene matches: 10. Germline values: CDR1 SGHTA, CDR2 FQGNSA. CDR3 DNA: TGTGCCAGCAGCCCACCACGACAGGGGGGGGCCTACGAGCAGTACTTC. Translation gives CASSPPRQGGAYEQYF.

This clone was seen a single time. The same CDR3 is also encoded by other DNA sequences in this sample. The J gene is TRBJ2-3, the V gene TRBV19; 9 nucleotides match TRBD2. CDR3 length: 16 amino acids. Losses at the gene ends were 0 bases for V and 3 bases for J; bases not matched to a gene: 4. Looked up from germline, CDR1 is LNHDA and CDR2 is SQIVND (reference sequence). The CDR3 loop reads CASSIDDSGSTDTQYF. CDR3 coding DNA: TGTGCCAGTAGTATAGATGATAGCGGGAGTACAGATACGCAGTATTTT.